This T cell receptor (beta chain) is from a study of T cell responses to AZD1222 COVID-19 vaccine. Whole-study results and caveats: CD4 TCRs covered the whole spike, strongest at regions 160-218 and 743-854. It was only 6 or 7 AZD1222 recipients who were seropositive at baseline. Nearly half of unique spike-specific TCRs reportedly avoided B.1.351 and B.1.1.7 mutated regions.

The assay was immunoSEQ multiplex PCR, and TCRdb's table has in-frame clones only and misses some. This table has nearly 110,000 clones, 87% appearing once. As regards this clone: Antigen specificity is unknown.

Per the germline V gene, CDR1 is LNHNV and CDR2 is YYDKDF (reference sequence). There are 13 residues in the CDR3. Trimming removed 0 bases at V and 5 bases at J, with 7 bases between. The sequence was obtained from an adult who received the AZD1222 COVID-19 vaccine. The specimen comprised peripheral blood, sampled 28 days after the second AZD1222 dose. The chain has TRBV15 and TRBJ1-1; D remains unclear. As DNA, the CDR3 is TGTGCCACCAGCAGAGATGCGGGGACTGAAGCTTTCTTT. Protein product: CATSRDAGTEAFF.